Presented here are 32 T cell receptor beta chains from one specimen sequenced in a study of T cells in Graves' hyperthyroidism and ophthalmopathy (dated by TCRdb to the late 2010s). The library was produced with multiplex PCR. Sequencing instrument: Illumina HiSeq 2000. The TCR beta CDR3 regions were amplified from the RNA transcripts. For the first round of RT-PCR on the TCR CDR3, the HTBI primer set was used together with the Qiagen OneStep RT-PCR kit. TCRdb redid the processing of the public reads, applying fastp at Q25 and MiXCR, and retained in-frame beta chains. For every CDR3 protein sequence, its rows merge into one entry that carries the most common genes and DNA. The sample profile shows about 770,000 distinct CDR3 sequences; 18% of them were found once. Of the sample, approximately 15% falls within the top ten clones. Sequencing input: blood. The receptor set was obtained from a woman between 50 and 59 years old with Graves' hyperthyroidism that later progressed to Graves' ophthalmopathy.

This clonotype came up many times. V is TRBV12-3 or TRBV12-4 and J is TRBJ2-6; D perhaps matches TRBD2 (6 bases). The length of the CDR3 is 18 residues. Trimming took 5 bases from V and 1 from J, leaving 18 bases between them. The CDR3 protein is CASSLHAGSGSGANVLTF. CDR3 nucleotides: TGTGCCAGCAGTCTGCACGCGGGGTCCGGATCTGGGGCCAACGTCCTGACTTTC.

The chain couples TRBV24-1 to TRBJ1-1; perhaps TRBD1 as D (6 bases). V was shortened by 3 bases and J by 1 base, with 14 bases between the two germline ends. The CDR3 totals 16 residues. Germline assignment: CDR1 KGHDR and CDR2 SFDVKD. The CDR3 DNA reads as TGTGCCACCAGTGATAACCACAGGGCAGGGAACACTGAAGCTTTCTTT. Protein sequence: CATSDNHRAGNTEAFF.

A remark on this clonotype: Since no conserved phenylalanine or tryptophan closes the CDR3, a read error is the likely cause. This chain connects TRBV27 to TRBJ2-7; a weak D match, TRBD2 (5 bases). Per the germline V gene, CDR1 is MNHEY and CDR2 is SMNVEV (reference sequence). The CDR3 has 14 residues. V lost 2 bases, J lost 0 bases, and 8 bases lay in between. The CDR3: CASSLRGHSYEQYS. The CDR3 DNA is TGTGCCAGCAGTTTAAGAGGGCACTCCTACGAGCAGTACTCC.

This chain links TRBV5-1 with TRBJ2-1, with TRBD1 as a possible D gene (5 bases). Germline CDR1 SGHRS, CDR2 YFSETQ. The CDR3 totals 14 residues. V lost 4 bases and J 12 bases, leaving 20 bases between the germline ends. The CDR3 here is CASSPEPGRARQFF. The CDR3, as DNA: TGCGCCAGCAGCCCAGAACCAGGCAGGGCTCGGCAGTTCTTC.

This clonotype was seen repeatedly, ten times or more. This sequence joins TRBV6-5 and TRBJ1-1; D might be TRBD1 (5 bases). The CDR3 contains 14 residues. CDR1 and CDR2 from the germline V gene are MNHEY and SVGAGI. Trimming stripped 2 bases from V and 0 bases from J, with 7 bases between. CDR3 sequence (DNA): TGTGCCAGCAGTTACGGACACTTGAACACTGAAGCTTTCTTT. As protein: CASSYGHLNTEAFF.

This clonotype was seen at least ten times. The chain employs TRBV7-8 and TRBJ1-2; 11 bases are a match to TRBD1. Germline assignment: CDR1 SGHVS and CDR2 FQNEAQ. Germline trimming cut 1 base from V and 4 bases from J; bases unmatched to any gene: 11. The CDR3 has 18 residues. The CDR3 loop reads CASSLGLDRGRFSYGYTF. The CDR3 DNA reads TGTGCCAGCAGCTTAGGCCTGGACAGGGGGCGATTTAGCTATGGCTACACCTTC.

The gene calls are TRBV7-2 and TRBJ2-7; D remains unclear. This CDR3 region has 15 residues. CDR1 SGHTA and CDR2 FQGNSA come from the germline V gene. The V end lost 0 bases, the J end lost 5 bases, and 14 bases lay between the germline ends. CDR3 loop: CASSLAEWVSDEQYF. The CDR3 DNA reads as TGTGCCAGCAGCTTAGCGGAATGGGTTTCCGACGAGCAGTACTTC.

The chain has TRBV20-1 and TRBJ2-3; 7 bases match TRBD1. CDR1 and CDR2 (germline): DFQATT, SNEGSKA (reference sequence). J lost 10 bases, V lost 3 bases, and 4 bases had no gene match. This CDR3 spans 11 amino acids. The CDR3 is CSASLTGSQYF. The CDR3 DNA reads TGCAGTGCTAGCCTGACAGGGTCGCAGTATTTT.

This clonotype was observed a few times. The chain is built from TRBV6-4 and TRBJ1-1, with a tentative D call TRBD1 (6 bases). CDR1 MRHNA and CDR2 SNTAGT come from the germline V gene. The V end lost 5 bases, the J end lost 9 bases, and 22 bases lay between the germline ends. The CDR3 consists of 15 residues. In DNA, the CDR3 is TGTGCCAGCAGTCCCATAACAGGGATATCTGGGAAAGCTTTCTTT. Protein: CASSPITGISGKAFF.

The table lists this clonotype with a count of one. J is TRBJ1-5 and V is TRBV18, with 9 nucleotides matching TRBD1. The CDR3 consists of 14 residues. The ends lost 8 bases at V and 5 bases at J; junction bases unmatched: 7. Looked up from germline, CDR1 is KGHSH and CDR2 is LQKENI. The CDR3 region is CASPQGATDQPQHF. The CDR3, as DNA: TGTGCCAGCCCACAGGGGGCCACGGATCAGCCCCAGCATTTT.

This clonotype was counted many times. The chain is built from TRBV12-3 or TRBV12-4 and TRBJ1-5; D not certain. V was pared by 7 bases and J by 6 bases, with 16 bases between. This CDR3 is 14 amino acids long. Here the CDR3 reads CASIMTGRGQPQHF. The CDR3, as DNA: TGTGCCAGCATTATGACCGGGCGGGGTCAGCCCCAGCATTTT.

DNA of the CDR3: TGCAGTGCTAGAGCCACAAAAAGGGGGCGCGTCGACGAGCAGTACTTC. Its protein product is CSARATKRGRVDEQYF. The genes are TRBV20-1 and TRBJ2-7; TRBD1 aligns across 7 bases. Trimming removed 1 base from V and 5 bases from J; junction bases left unmatched: 14. The CDR3 runs 16 residues. Germline V lookup: CDR1 DFQATT, CDR2 SNEGSKA (reference sequence).

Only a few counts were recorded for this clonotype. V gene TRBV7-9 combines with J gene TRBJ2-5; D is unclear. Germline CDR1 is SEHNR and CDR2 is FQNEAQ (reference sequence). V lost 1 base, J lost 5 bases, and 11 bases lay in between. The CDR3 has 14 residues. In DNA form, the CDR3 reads TGTGCCAGCAGCTTAGGAAGGGAATTGGAGACCCAGTACTTC. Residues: CASSLGRELETQYF.

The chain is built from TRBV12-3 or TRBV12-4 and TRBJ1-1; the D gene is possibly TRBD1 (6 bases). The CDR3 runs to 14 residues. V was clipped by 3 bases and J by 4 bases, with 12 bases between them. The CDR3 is CASSFAGEGTEAFF. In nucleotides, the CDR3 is TGTGCCAGCAGTTTTGCAGGGGAGGGCACTGAAGCTTTCTTT.

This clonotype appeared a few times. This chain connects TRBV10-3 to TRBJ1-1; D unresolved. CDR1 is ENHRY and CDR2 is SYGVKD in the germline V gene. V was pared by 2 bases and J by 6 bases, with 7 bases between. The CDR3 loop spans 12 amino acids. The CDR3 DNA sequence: TGTGCCATCAGTGAGGGTCCCCCTGAAGCTTTCTTT. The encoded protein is CAISEGPPEAFF.

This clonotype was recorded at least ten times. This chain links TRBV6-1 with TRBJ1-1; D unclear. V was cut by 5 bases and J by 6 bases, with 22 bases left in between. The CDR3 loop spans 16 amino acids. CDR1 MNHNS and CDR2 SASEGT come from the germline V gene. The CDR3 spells CASSYIFEGAMAEAFF. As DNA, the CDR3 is TGTGCCAGCAGTTACATTTTCGAGGGCGCGATGGCTGAAGCTTTCTTT.

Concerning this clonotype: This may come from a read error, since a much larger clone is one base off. The CDR3 nucleotides read TGTGCCAGCAGCTTTTGGCTAGCGGACTCCTACAATGAGCAGTACTTC. Residues: CASSFWLADSYNEQYF. V is TRBV7-8 and J is TRBJ2-1; 7 nucleotides align to TRBD2. The J call may be mistaken, given a closer DNA end match to TRBJ2-7. Per the germline V gene, CDR1 is SGHVS and CDR2 is FQNEAQ. The CDR3 consists of 16 residues.

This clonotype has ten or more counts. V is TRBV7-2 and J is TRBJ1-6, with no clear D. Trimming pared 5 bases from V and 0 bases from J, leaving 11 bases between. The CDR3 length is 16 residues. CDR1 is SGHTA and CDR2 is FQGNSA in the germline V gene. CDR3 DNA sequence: TGTGCCAGCAGCGCGAGGGAGTTCTCCTATAATTCACCCCTCCACTTT. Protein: CASSAREFSYNSPLHF.

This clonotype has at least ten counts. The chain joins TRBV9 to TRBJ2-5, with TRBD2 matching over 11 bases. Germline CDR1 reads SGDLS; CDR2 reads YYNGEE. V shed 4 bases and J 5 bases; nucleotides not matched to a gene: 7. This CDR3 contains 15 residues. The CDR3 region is CASSLSTSGVETQYF. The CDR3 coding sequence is TGTGCCAGCAGCTTGTCGACTAGCGGGGTGGAGACCCAGTACTTC.

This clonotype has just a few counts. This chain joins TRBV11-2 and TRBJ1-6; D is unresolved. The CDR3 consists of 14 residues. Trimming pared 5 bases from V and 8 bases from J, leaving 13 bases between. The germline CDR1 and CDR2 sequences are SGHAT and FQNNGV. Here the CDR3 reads CASSAPRGYSPLHF. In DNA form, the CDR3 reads TGTGCCAGCAGCGCCCCACGAGGTTATTCACCCCTCCACTTT.

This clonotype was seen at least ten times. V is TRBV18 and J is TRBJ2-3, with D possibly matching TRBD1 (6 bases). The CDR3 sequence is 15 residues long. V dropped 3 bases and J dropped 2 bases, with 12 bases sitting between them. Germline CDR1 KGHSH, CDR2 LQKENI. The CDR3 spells CASSPRQADTDTQYF. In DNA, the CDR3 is TGTGCCAGCTCACCTCGACAGGCGGACACAGATACGCAGTATTTT.

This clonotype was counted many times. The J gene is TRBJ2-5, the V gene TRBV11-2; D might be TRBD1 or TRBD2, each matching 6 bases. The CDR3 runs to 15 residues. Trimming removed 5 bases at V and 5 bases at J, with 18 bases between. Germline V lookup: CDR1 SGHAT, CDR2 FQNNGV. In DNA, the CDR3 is TGTGCCAGCAGCGTAGTGTTCGGGGGCGGTGAGACCCAGTACTTC. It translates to CASSVVFGGGETQYF. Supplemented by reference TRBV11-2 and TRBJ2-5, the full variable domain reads EAGVAQSPRYKIIEKRQSVAFWCNPISGHATLYWYQQILGQGPKLLIQFQNNGVVDDSQLPKDRFSAERLKGVDSTLKIQPAKLEDSAVYLCASSVVFGGGETQYFGPGTRLLVL.

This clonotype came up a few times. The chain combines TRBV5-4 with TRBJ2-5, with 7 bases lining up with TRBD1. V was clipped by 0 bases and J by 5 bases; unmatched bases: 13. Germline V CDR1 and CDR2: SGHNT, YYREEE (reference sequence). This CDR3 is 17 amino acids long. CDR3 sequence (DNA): TGTGCCAGCAGCTTGGCCGGATGGACAGGCGAGTCGGAGACCCAGTACTTC. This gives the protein CASSLAGWTGESETQYF.

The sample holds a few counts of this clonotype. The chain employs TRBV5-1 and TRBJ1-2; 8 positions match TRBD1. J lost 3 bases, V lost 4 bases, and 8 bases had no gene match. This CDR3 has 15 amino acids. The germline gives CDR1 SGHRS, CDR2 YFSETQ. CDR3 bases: TGCGCCAGCAGCCTTATGGACAGGGCAGACTATGGCTACACCTTC. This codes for CASSLMDRADYGYTF.

CDR3 DNA sequence: TGTGCCAGCCTCCGGGACCCGGGACAGCCCCAGCATTTT. Translation gives CASLRDPGQPQHF. The chain recombines TRBV2 with TRBJ1-5, with a possible D match to TRBD1 (5 bases). The CDR3 totals 13 residues. CDR1 and CDR2 from the germline V gene are SNHLY and FYNNEI. Trimming removed 8 bases at V and 7 bases at J, with 15 bases between.

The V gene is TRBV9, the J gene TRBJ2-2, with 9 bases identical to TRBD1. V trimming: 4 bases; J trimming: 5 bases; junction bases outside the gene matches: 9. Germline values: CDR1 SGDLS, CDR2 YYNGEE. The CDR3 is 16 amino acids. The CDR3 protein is CASSHEGQGLTGELFF. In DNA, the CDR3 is TGTGCCAGCAGCCACGAGGGACAGGGTTTAACCGGGGAGCTGTTTTTT.

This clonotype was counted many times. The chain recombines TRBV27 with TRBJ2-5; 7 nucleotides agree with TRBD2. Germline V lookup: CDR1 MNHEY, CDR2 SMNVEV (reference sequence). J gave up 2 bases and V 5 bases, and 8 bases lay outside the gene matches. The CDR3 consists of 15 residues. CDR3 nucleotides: TGTGCCAGCAGTCCTCAGGGACTAAAACAAGAGACCCAGTACTTC. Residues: CASSPQGLKQETQYF.

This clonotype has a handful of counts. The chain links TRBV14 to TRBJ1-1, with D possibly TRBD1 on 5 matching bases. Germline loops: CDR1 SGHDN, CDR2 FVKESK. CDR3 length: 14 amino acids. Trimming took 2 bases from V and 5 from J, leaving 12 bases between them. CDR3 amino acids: CASSQRDGGTEAFF. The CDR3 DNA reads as TGTGCCAGCAGCCAAAGGGACGGTGGTACTGAAGCTTTCTTT.

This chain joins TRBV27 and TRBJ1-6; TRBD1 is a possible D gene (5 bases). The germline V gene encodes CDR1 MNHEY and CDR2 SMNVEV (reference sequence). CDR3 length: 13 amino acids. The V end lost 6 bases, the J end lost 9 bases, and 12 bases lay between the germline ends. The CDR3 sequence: CASRAGIFSPLHF. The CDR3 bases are TGTGCCAGCAGAGCAGGGATTTTTTCACCCCTCCACTTT.

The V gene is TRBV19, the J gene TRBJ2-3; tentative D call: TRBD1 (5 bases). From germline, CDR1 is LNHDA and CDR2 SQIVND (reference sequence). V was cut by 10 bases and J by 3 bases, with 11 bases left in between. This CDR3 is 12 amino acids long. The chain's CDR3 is CATADITDTQYF. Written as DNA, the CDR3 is TGTGCCACCGCGGACATTACAGATACGCAGTATTTT.

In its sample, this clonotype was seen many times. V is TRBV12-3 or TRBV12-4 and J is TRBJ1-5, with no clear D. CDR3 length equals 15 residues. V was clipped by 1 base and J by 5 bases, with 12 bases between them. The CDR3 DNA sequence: TGTGCCAGCAGTTTAGGCGACACTCACTATCAGCCCCAGCATTTT. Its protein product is CASSLGDTHYQPQHF.

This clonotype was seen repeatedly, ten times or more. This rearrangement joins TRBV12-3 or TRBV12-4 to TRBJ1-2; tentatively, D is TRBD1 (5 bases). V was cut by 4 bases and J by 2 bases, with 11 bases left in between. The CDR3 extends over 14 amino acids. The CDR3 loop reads CASSSETANYGYTF. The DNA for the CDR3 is TGTGCCAGCAGTTCAGAGACAGCAAACTATGGCTACACCTTC.